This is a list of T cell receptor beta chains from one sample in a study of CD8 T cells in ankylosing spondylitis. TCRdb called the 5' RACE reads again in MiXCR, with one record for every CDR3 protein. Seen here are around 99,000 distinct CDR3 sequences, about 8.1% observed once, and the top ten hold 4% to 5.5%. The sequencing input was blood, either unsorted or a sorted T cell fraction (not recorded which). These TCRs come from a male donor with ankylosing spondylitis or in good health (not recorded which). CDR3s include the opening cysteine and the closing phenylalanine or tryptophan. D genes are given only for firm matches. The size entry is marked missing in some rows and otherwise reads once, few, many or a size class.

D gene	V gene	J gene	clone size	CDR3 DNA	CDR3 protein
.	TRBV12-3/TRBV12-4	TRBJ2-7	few	TGTGCCAGCAGTTTACAGGGGCCTACCTACGAGCAGTACTTC	CASSLQGPTYEQYF
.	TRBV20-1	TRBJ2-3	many	TGCAGTGCTAGGCACCCGCTAGCTGCGGATACGCAGTATTTT	CSARHPLAADTQYF
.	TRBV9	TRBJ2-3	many	TGTGCCAGCAGCGCCGGGTGGGCAGATACGCAGTATTTT	CASSAGWADTQYF
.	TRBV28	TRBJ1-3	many	TGTGCCAGCATGGGCAGTCCTCAAAACACCATATATTTT	CASMGSPQNTIYF
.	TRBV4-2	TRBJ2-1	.	TGTGCCAGCAGCTCGGGAGAGCTACCCTACAATGAGCAGTTCTTC	CASSSGELPYNEQFF
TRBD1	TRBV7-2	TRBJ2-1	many	TGTGCCAGCAGCTTACGAGCGACAGGGTACTCCTACAATGAGCAGTTCTTC	CASSLRATGYSYNEQFF
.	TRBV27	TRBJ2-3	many	TGTGCCAGCAGTTATCTTCCGGGACGGCGAGGTGGCGCAGATACGCAGTATTTT	CASSYLPGRRGGADTQYF
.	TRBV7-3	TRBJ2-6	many	TGTGCCAGCAGCTTAACGAGCTGGGGTTCTGGGGCCAACGTCCTGACTTTC	CASSLTSWGSGANVLTF
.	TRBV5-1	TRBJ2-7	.	TGCGCCAGCAGCTTGGAATCCCGTCCTACCTACGAGCAGTACTTC	CASSLESRPTYEQYF
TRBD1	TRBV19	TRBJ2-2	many	TGTGCCAGTACGTTTGGGACAGGGGACGGGGATCTGTTTTTT	CASTFGTGDGDLFF
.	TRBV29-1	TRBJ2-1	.	TGCAGCGTAGTAGGGCGGAACTCCTACAATGAGCAGTTCTTC	CSVVGRNSYNEQFF
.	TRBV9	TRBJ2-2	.	TGTGCCAGCAGCGTAGGGTCCGGGGATCACGGGGAGCTGTTTTTT	CASSVGSGDHGELFF
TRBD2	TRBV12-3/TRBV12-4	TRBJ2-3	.	TGTGCCAGCAGAACGACTAGCGGGGGGGGTTTAGATACGCAGTATTTT	CASRTTSGGGLDTQYF
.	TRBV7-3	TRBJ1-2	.	TGTGCCAGCAGCTTACGGGGGGACTCTGGCCACACCTTC	CASSLRGDSGHTF
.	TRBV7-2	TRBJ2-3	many	TGTGCCAGCAGCCCGAGTGGTACCTACACAGATACGCAGTATTTT	CASSPSGTYTDTQYF
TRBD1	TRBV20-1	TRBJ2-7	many	TGCAGTGCTAGAGTTCCAGGGGGCGCCTCCTACGAGCAGTACTTC	CSARVPGGASYEQYF
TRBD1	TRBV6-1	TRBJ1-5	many	TGTGCCAGCAGTGGGTCGGACAGGGTGGATCAGCCCCAGCATTTT	CASSGSDRVDQPQHF
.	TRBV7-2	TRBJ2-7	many	TGTGCCAGCAGCTCGGACACTAGGCCGTGGGGGTTCTACGAGCAGTACTTC	CASSSDTRPWGFYEQYF
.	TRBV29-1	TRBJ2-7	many	TGCAGCGTTGGGACACCTTCCTACGAGCAGTACTTC	CSVGTPSYEQYF